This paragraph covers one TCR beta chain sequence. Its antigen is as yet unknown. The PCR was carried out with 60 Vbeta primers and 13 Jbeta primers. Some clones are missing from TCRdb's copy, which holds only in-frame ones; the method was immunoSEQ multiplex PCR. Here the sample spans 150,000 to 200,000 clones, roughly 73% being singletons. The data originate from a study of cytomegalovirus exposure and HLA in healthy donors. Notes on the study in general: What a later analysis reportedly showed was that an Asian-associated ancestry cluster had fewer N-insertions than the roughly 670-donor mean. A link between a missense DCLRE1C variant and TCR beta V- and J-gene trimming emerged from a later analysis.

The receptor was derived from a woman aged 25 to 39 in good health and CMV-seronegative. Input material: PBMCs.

CDR3 in DNA: TGTGCCAGCAGCTTCCTAGCGGGGGGGCCGTATGAGCAGTTCTTC. Translation: CASSFLAGGPYEQFF. V usage is TRBV5-5 and J usage is TRBJ2-1; 12 nucleotides agree with TRBD2. The trim removed 2 bases at V and 8 bases at J, leaving 5 bases unmatched. The CDR3 spans 15 residues. Germline V gene data show CDR1 as SGHKS and CDR2 as YYEKEE (reference sequence).